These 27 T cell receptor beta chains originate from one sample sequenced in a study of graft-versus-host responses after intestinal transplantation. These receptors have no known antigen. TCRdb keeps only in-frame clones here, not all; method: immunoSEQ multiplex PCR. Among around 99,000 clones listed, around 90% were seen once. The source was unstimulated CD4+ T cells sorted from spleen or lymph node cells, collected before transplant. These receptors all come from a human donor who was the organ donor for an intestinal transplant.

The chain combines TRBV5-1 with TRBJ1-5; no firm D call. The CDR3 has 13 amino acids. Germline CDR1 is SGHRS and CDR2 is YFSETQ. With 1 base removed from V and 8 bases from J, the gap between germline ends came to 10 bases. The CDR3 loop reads CASSLNPGKPQHF. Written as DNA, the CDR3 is TGCGCCAGCAGCTTGAATCCGGGAAAGCCCCAGCATTTT.

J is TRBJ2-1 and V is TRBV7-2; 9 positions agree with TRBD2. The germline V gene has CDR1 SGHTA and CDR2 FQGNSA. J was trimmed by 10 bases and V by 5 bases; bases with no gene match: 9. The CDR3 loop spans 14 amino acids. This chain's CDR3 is CASSLGVAGVEQFF. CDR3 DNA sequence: TGTGCCAGCAGCCTAGGGGTAGCGGGGGTAGAGCAGTTCTTC.

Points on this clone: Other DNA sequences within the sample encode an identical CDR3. The CDR3 sequence is CASSLNRVTEAFF. The DNA for the CDR3 is TGTGCCAGCAGTTTAAACAGGGTCACTGAAGCTTTCTTT. This chain joins TRBV27 and TRBJ1-1; TRBD1 might be the D (6 bases). This CDR3 region has 13 residues. V lost 2 bases and J 4 bases, leaving 8 bases between the germline ends. Germline assignment: CDR1 MNHEY and CDR2 SMNVEV (reference sequence).

CDR3 coding DNA: TGTGCCAGCAGTGATTTTTCAGGGGGTTACAATGAGCAGTTCTTC. It encodes CASSDFSGGYNEQFF. The V and J genes are TRBV25-1 and TRBJ2-1; 7 bases agree with TRBD1. The germline V gene has CDR1 MGHDK and CDR2 SYGVNS. J lost 4 bases, V lost 3 bases, and 6 bases had no gene match. CDR3 size: 15 residues.

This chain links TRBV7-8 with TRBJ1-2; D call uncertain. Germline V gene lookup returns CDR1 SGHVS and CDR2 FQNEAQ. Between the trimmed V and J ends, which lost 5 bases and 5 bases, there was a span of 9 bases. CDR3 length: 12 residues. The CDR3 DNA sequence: TGTGCCAGCAGCATAAGGAATTATGGCTACACCTTC. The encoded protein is CASSIRNYGYTF.

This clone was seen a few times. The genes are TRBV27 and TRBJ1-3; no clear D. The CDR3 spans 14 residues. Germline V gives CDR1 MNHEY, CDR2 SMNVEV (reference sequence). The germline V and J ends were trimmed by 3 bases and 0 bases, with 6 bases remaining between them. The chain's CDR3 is CASSFRFSGNTIYF. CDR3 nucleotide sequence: TGTGCCAGCAGTTTCAGGTTCTCTGGAAACACCATATATTTT.

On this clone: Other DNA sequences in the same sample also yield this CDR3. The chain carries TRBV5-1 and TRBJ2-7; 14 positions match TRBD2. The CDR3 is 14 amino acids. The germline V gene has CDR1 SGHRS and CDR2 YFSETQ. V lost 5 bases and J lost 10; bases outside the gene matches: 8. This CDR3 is CASSSGTSGGAQYF. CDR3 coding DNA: TGCGCCAGCAGTTCTGGGACTAGCGGGGGAGCTCAGTACTTC. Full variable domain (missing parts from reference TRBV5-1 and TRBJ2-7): KAGVTQTPRYLIKTRGQQVTLSCSPISGHRSVSWYQQTPGQGLQFLFEYFSETQRNKGNFPGRFSGRQFSNSRSEMNVSTLELGDSALYLCASSSGTSGGAQYFGPGTRLTVT.

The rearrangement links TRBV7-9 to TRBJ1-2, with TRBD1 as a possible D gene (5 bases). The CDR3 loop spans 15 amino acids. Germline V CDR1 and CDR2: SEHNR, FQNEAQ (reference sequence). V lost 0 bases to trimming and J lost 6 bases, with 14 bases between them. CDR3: CASSLAGATVHGYTF. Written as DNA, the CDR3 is TGTGCCAGCAGCTTAGCCGGTGCGACAGTTCATGGCTACACCTTC.

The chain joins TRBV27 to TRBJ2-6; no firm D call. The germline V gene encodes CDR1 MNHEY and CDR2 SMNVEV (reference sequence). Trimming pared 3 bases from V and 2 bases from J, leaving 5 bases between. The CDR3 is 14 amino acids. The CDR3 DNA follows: TGTGCCAGCAGTTTCGGCCCTGGGGCCAACGTCCTGACTTTC. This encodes CASSFGPGANVLTF. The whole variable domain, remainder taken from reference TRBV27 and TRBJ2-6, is EAQVTQNPRYLITVTGKKLTVTCSQNMNHEYMSWYRQDPGLGLRQIYYSMNVEVTDKGDVPEGYKVSRKEKRNFPLILESPSPNQTSLYFCASSFGPGANVLTFGAGSRLTVL.

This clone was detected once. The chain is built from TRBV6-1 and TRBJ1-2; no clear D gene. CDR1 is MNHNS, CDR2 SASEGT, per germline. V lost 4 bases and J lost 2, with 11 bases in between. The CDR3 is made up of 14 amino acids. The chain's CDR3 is CASSAMTENYGYTF. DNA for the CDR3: TGTGCCAGCAGTGCGATGACTGAGAACTATGGCTACACCTTC.

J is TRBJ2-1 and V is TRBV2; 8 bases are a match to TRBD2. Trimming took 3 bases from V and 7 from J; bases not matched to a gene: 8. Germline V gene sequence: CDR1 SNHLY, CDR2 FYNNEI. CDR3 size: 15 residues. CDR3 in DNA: TGTGCCAGCAGTGAGAGGAGCGGGAGTATAAATGAGCAGTTCTTC. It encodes CASSERSGSINEQFF.

The chain's CDR3 is CASSPGQEREQYF. CDR3 in DNA: TGTGCCAGCTCCCCAGGCCAGGAGCGGGAGCAGTACTTC. V and J are TRBV18 and TRBJ2-7, with D possibly matching TRBD2 (5 bases). Germline V gene data show CDR1 as KGHSH and CDR2 as LQKENI. Trimming left V 6 bases short and J 7 bases short, with 16 bases between. The CDR3 consists of 13 residues.

The CDR3 protein is CASSRGAPSSYEQYF. CDR3 sequence (DNA): TGTGCCAGCAGTAGGGGAGCCCCCTCCTCCTACGAGCAGTACTTC. The gene calls are TRBV6-6 and TRBJ2-7; D tentatively fits TRBD1 or TRBD2 (5 bases each). Germline values: CDR1 MNHNY, CDR2 SVGAGI (reference sequence). This CDR3 comprises 15 residues. The germline V and J ends were trimmed by 5 bases and 0 bases, with 14 bases remaining between them.

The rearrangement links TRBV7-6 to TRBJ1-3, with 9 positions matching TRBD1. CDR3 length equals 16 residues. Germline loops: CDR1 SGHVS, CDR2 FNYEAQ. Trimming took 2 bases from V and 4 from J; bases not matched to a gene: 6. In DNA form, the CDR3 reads TGTGCCAGCAGCTTATCACAGGGGGCGAAGGGAAACACCATATATTTT. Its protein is CASSLSQGAKGNTIYF.

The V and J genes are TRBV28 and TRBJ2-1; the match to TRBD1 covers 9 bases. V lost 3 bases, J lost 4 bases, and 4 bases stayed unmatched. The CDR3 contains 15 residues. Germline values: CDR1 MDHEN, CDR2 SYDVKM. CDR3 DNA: TGTGCCAGCAGTTTGCTGACAGGGGGTTACAATGAGCAGTTCTTC. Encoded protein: CASSLLTGGYNEQFF. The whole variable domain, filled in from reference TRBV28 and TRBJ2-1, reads DVKVTQSSRYLVKRTGEKVFLECVQDMDHENMFWYRQDPGLGLRLIYFSYDVKMKEKGDIPEGYSVSREKKERFSLILESASTNQTSMYLCASSLLTGGYNEQFFGPGTRLTVL.

CDR3 loop: CASSPGRGGSSPLHF. The CDR3 DNA reads TGTGCCAGCAGCCCCGGTCGGGGGGGTAGTTCACCCCTCCACTTT. The V call is TRBV7-9, the J call TRBJ1-6, with D perhaps matching TRBD1 (5 bases). This CDR3 is built from 15 residues. The V end was cut by 5 bases, the J end by 9 bases, with 17 bases between. The V gene's germline CDR1 is SEHNR and CDR2 FQNEAQ (reference sequence).

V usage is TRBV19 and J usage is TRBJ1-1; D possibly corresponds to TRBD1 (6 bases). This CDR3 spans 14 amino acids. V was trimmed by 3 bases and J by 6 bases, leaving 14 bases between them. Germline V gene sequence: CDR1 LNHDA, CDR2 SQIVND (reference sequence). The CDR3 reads CASSIEIGGPEAFF. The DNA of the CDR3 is TGTGCCAGTAGTATTGAAATAGGGGGGCCTGAAGCTTTCTTT.

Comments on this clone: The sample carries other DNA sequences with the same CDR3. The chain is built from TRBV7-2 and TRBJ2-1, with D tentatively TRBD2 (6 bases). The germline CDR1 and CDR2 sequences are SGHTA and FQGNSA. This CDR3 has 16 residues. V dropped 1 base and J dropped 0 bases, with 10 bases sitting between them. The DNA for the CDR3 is TGTGCCAGCAGCTTAGGTAGCGGTCTCTCCTACAATGAGCAGTTCTTC. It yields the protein CASSLGSGLSYNEQFF.

CDR3 sequence: CASSYPRGGRETQYF. The CDR3 DNA reads as TGTGCCAGCAGTTACCCGAGAGGGGGTAGGGAGACCCAGTACTTC. The chain couples TRBV6-5 to TRBJ2-5, with D maybe TRBD1 (6 bases). Trimming removed 2 bases at V and 5 bases at J, with 15 bases between. Germline V gene data show CDR1 as MNHEY and CDR2 as SVGAGI. The CDR3 length is 15 residues.

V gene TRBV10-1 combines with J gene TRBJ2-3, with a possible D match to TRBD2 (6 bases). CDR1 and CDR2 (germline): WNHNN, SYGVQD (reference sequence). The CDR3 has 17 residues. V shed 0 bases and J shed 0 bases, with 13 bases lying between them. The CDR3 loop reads CASSESKRAGSTDTQYF. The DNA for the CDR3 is TGCGCCAGCAGTGAGTCGAAGAGGGCGGGGAGCACAGATACGCAGTATTTT.

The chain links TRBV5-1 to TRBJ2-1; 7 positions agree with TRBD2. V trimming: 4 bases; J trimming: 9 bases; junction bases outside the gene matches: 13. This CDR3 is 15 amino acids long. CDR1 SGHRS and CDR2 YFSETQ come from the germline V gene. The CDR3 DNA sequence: TGCGCCAGCAGCGCCCGAGGGGCGGGAGTAGGTGAGCAGTTCTTC. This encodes CASSARGAGVGEQFF.

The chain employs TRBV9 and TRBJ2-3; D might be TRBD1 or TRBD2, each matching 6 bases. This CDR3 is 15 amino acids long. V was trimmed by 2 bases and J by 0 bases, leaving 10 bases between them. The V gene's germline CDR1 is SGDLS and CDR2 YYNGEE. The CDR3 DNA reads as TGTGCCAGCAGCGTCGGGGGCCTGAGCACAGATACGCAGTATTTT. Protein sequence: CASSVGGLSTDTQYF.

As DNA, the CDR3 is TGTGCCAGCAGCCAAGATCACCGGAAGAAGGCTTTCTTT. This encodes CASSQDHRKKAFF. The chain recombines TRBV14 with TRBJ1-1; D remains ambiguous. V was trimmed by 0 bases and J by 11 bases, leaving 13 bases between them. The germline V gene encodes CDR1 SGHDN and CDR2 FVKESK. The CDR3 totals 13 residues.

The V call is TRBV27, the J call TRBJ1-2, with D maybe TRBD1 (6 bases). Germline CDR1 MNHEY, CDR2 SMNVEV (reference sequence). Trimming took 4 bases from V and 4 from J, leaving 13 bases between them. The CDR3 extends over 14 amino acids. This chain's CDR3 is CASSSRGTVYGYTF. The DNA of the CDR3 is TGTGCCAGCAGTTCAAGGGGGACCGTCTATGGCTACACCTTC.

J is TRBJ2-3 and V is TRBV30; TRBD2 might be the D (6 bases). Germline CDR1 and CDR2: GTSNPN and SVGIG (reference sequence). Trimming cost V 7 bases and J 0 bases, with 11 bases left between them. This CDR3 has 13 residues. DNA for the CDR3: TGTGCCTCATGGGGGAGGAGCACAGATACGCAGTATTTT. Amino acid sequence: CASWGRSTDTQYF.

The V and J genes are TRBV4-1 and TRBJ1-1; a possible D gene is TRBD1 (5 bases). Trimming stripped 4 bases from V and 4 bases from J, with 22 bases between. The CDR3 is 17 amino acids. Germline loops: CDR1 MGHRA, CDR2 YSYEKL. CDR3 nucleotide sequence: TGCGCCAGCAGCCGACAAACTGGGGGGGTTGGGTCCACTGAAGCTTTCTTT. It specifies CASSRQTGGVGSTEAFF.

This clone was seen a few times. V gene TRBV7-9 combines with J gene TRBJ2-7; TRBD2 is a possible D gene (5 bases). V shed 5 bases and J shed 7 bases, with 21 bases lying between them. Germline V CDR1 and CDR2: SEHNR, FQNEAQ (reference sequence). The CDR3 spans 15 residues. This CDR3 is CASSPPGPPGSEQYF. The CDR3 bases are TGTGCCAGCAGCCCACCGGGCCCACCGGGATCGGAGCAGTACTTC.